A selection of T cell receptor beta chains follows, all from one sample in a study of CD8 T cells in Susac syndrome. TCRdb independently ran MiXCR on the immunoSEQ multiplex PCR reads; one entry per CDR3 protein. In the table there are a few hundred thousand distinct CDR3 sequences, 90% to 95% of which are singletons. The sample consisted of CD8+ T cells from PBMCs. The receptors shown here come from a human donor with multiple sclerosis. CDR3s leave out the opening cysteine and the closing phenylalanine or tryptophan. Rows give clone size only sometimes, using once, few, many, or a class for an expanded clone.

cdr3_aa	clone_size	v_call
ASSLGQEGSTDTQY	NA	TRBV13
AWSVGRNTEAF	NA	TRBV30
ASSLVGQGQDAF	NA	TRBV7-9
SVDGQDLPKTNTEAF	NA	TRBV29-1
ASSAGTSPGDQPQH	NA	TRBV19
ASRDGLEPEAF	once	TRBV5-4
SVGGQGRVNEQF	few	TRBV29-1
ASSMGQGGELF	NA	TRBV19
AVGVGGYT	once	TRBV10-3
ASSLGGSAQY	NA	TRBV7-6
AWTEDRSSYEQY	NA	TRBV30
ASSYSSSEQF	NA	TRBV6-5
ASSTGFFAF	NA	TRBV19
ASSPAGTSGNIQY	NA	TRBV12-3/TRBV12-4
ASSPPGSAEANYGYT	NA	TRBV4-2
ATSGAPRGNTEAF	NA	TRBV15
ASKRMEMNTEAF	NA	TRBV6-2/TRBV6-3
ASSQDLELAGGGEQF	NA	TRBV3-1
ASTDRLVSFINEQF	NA	TRBV7-9
ASSSGGKETQY	NA	TRBV6-5
ASRLLAGEHHEQF	NA	TRBV6-5
SAGGYNEQF	NA	TRBV7-7
ASSFGGSSAEQY	NA	TRBV6-5
SVGGLAVYNEQF	NA	TRBV29-1
ASSQFRPEKNTEAF	NA	TRBV23-1
ASSSWGGPPDTQY	once	TRBV13
ASIRTSSNEQF	NA	TRBV19
ASSLDTPIDEQY	NA	TRBV7-6
ASSLSPGELF	few	TRBV12-3/TRBV12-4
SARDFPGEGETQY	once	TRBV20-1
ASSSQGARAF	NA	TRBV7-9
ASSSGGTTLTAF	NA	TRBV7-9
ASSGSHEQY	NA	TRBV7-2
SVLGNDYEQY	NA	TRBV29-1
LLAGGLNEQF	NA	TRBV30
ASSLVRGPQTDNEQF	NA	TRBV12-3/TRBV12-4
ASSRGGADTQY	few	TRBV19